This T cell receptor beta chain was sequenced for a study of blood T cell repertoires in COVID-19. Germline V gene sequence: CDR1 MRHNA, CDR2 SNTAGT. The CDR3 sequence is 14 residues long. V dropped 6 bases and J dropped 6 bases, with 16 bases sitting between them. Generated by immunoSEQ multiplex PCR, the TCRdb table keeps only in-frame clones and is missing some. This table has fewer than 400,000 clones, 75% to 90% appearing once. The sequencing sample was made of PBMCs or T cells enriched from blood (not recorded which). The rearrangement links TRBV6-4 to TRBJ2-3; a possible D gene is TRBD2 (6 bases). The sequence derives from a man younger than 45 who had recovered from COVID-19. The CDR3, as DNA: TGTGCCAGCAGCAAGACTAGTTCCAGCGATACGCAGTATTTT. It translates to CASSKTSSSDTQYF.